The 28 T cell receptor beta chains listed next were all sequenced from one sample in a study of human thymus T cells. The thymus tissue came from resections taken during corrective heart surgery. Measured with immunoSEQ multiplex PCR; TCRdb has only the in-frame clones, and not every one. The data contain some 120,000 clones, approximately 96% of them seen just once; the ten biggest clones take up around 0.025%. Input material: thymus tissue. Source of these receptors: a boy younger than two with a congenital heart defect but otherwise immunologically healthy.

This clone has only one observation. The V and J genes are TRBV29-1 and TRBJ1-2; the D gene is possibly TRBD1 (5 bases). The V end was cut by 1 base, the J end by 2 bases, with 8 bases between. Germline V gene sequence: CDR1 SQVTM, CDR2 ANQGSEA. CDR3 length: 13 amino acids. The CDR3 nucleotides read TGCAGCGTTGAAGCATACAGGAACTATGGCTACACCTTC. The encoded protein is CSVEAYRNYGYTF.

In DNA form, the CDR3 reads TGTGCCAGCAGACCGTCGAACACCGGGGAGCTGTTTTTT. This encodes CASRPSNTGELFF. The chain links TRBV5-6 to TRBJ2-2; no clear D. There are 13 residues in the CDR3. V was pared by 5 bases and J by 0 bases, with 5 bases between. CDR1 and CDR2 (germline): SGHDT, YYEEEE.

This clone showed up just once. The chain has TRBV7-9 and TRBJ2-3; TRBD2 matches 10 bases. CDR3 length: 18 amino acids. CDR1 and CDR2 from the germline V gene are SEHNR and FQNEAQ (reference sequence). Trimming cost V 0 bases and J 0 bases; bases outside gene matches: 6. The CDR3: CASSLAPSSGSSTDTQYF. The DNA for the CDR3 is TGTGCCAGCAGCTTAGCGCCCTCTAGCGGGAGTAGCACAGATACGCAGTATTTT. The variable domain in full, with the rest retrieved from reference TRBV7-9 and TRBJ2-3, is DTGVSQNPRHKITKRGQNVTFRCDPISEHNRLYWYRQTLGQGPEFLTYFQNEAQLEKSRLLSDRFSAERPKGSFSTLEIQRTEQGDSAMYLCASSLAPSSGSSTDTQYFGPGTRLTVL.

J is TRBJ2-7 and V is TRBV27; D is perhaps TRBD1 or TRBD2 (5 bases each). V was clipped by 6 bases and J by 2 bases, with 14 bases between them. This CDR3 comprises 14 residues. The germline gives CDR1 MNHEY, CDR2 SMNVEV (reference sequence). Here the CDR3 DNA reads TGTGCCAGCAGAACGGTCCCGGGGCCCTACGAGCAGTACTTC. The encoded protein is CASRTVPGPYEQYF.

This chain uses TRBV10-3 with TRBJ1-1; 10 bases map to TRBD1. Per the germline V gene, CDR1 is ENHRY and CDR2 is SYGVKD. CDR3 length: 16 amino acids. J was trimmed by 0 bases and V by 10 bases; bases with no gene match: 11. The CDR3 sequence: CATAPGQGYMNTEAFF. DNA of the CDR3: TGTGCCACCGCGCCGGGACAGGGGTACATGAACACTGAAGCTTTCTTT.

The rearrangement joins TRBV19 to TRBJ2-7, with no clear D. V lost 3 bases, J lost 0 bases, and 9 bases lay in between. CDR1 is LNHDA, CDR2 SQIVND, per germline (reference sequence). This CDR3 contains 14 residues. This chain's CDR3 is CASSIRHTSYEQYF. The CDR3 nucleotides read TGTGCCAGTAGTATTCGTCACACCTCCTACGAGCAGTACTTC.

The chain joins TRBV11-2 to TRBJ2-1; the match to TRBD2 covers 9 bases. CDR1 is SGHAT and CDR2 is FQNNGV in the germline V gene. This CDR3 is 18 amino acids long. V trimming: 4 bases; J trimming: 8 bases; junction bases outside the gene matches: 18. The CDR3 loop is CASSSPPRLAVKVYEQFF. The CDR3 DNA reads as TGTGCCAGCAGCTCTCCCCCTCGACTAGCGGTTAAGGTCTATGAGCAGTTCTTC.

The chain employs TRBV7-2 and TRBJ2-1; D gene uncertain. CDR1 SGHTA and CDR2 FQGNSA come from the germline V gene. V lost 5 bases and J lost 11, with 16 bases in between. The CDR3 contains 13 residues. The CDR3 region has the DNA TGTGCCAGCAGCCCCCGCGAGAGCCCCAAGCAGTTCTTC. This encodes CASSPRESPKQFF.

The chain links TRBV9 to TRBJ1-2; D not certain. V lost 4 bases to trimming and J lost 8 bases, with 15 bases between them. The germline V gene has CDR1 SGDLS and CDR2 YYNGEE. This CDR3 comprises 13 residues. CDR3 nucleotides: TGTGCCAGCAGCCCTCGGCCAAAAGGCGGCTACACCTTC. Translating gives CASSPRPKGGYTF.

J is TRBJ2-3 and V is TRBV30; 9 bases are shared with TRBD2. With V trimmed by 1 base and J by 0 bases, 5 bases remained unmatched. The CDR3 is 16 amino acids. Germline CDR1 and CDR2: GTSNPN and SVGIG (reference sequence). This chain's CDR3 is CAWSDDSGGSTDTQYF. The CDR3 DNA is TGTGCCTGGAGTGACGACAGCGGGGGGAGCACAGATACGCAGTATTTT. Drawing the rest from reference TRBV30 and TRBJ2-3, the complete variable domain is SQTIHQWPATLVQPVGSPLSLECTVEGTSNPNLYWYRQAAGRGLQLLFYSVGIGQISSEVPQNLSASRPQDRQFILSSKKLLLSDSGFYLCAWSDDSGGSTDTQYFGPGTRLTVL.

The V call is TRBV18, the J call TRBJ1-1; 7 bases are a match to TRBD1. In germline, CDR1 is KGHSH, CDR2 LQKENI. The V and J ends lost 0 bases and 5 bases, in that order; junction bases with no gene match: 12. The CDR3 runs 17 residues. The chain's CDR3 is CASSPPRWPGGGTEAFF. The CDR3, as DNA: TGTGCCAGCTCACCACCTCGTTGGCCAGGGGGAGGGACTGAAGCTTTCTTT.

The chain carries TRBV6-1 and TRBJ1-1; D is perhaps TRBD1 (6 bases). Germline lookup yields CDR1 MNHNS and CDR2 SASEGT. The CDR3 sequence is 14 residues long. The V and J ends lost 9 bases and 5 bases respectively, with 19 bases between them. The CDR3 here is CASSKGGAWTEAFF. CDR3 bases: TGTGCCAGTTCGAAGGGGGGGGCTTGGACTGAAGCTTTCTTT.

This clone was picked up a small number of times. V is TRBV25-1 and J is TRBJ1-6, with 7 bases matching TRBD1. This CDR3 region has 14 residues. V dropped 6 bases and J dropped 11; count of bases not matched to a gene: 10. The germline gives CDR1 MGHDK, CDR2 SYGVNS. The CDR3 reads CASRPRQGRAPLHF. The CDR3, as DNA: TGTGCCAGCAGGCCCCGACAGGGCAGGGCACCCCTCCACTTT.

This chain connects TRBV19 to TRBJ1-3; tentative D call: TRBD1 (6 bases). V was shortened by 8 bases and J by 0 bases, with 11 bases between the two germline ends. Germline V gene sequence: CDR1 LNHDA, CDR2 SQIVND (reference sequence). This CDR3 region has 14 residues. CDR3 amino acids: CASLDSGSGNTIYF. CDR3 DNA: TGTGCCAGTTTGGACAGTGGCTCTGGAAACACCATATATTTT.

J is TRBJ2-5 and V is TRBV11-3; perhaps D is TRBD1 or TRBD2 (5 bases each). With 3 bases removed from V and 4 bases from J, the gap between germline ends came to 12 bases. The germline CDR1 and CDR2 sequences are SGHNT and YENEEA. The CDR3 is 14 residues long. Here the CDR3 reads CASSFGGRVETQYF. As DNA, the CDR3 is TGTGCCAGCAGCTTTGGGGGTAGGGTAGAGACCCAGTACTTC. Supplemented by reference TRBV11-3 and TRBJ2-5, the full variable domain reads EAGVVQSPRYKIIEKKQPVAFWCNPISGHNTLYWYLQNLGQGPELLIRYENEEAVDDSQLPKDRFSAERLKGVDSTLKIQPAELGDSAVYLCASSFGGRVETQYFGPGTRLLVL.

The chain combines TRBV19 with TRBJ2-2; D might be TRBD2 (5 bases). Trimming took 6 bases from V and 0 from J, leaving 14 bases between them. CDR1 and CDR2 (germline): LNHDA, SQIVND (reference sequence). CDR3 length equals 16 residues. The CDR3 region has the DNA TGTGCCAGTAGGAGGTACGGGGTACCGAACACCGGGGAGCTGTTTTTT. Translated, it gives CASRRYGVPNTGELFF.

The DNA for the CDR3 is TGTGCCAGCCTCACTAGCGGGGGGCCACGGGGCGAGCAGTACTTC. It encodes CASLTSGGPRGEQYF. V gene TRBV2 combines with J gene TRBJ2-7, with 12 bases fitting TRBD2. Germline values: CDR1 SNHLY, CDR2 FYNNEI. With 8 bases clipped from V and 6 bases from J, the junction kept 11 bases outside the gene matches. This CDR3 is built from 15 residues.

This clone appeared once. The rearrangement links TRBV7-2 to TRBJ2-1; D remains ambiguous. V was pared by 0 bases and J by 8 bases, with 5 bases between. The CDR3 sequence is 12 residues long. Germline V lookup: CDR1 SGHTA, CDR2 FQGNSA. The CDR3, as DNA: TGTGCCAGCAGCTTAGCAGTCTATGAGCAGTTCTTC. It encodes CASSLAVYEQFF.

This clone was counted once. V is TRBV6-5 and J is TRBJ1-2; 7 positions match TRBD1. This CDR3 has 12 residues. J gave up 5 bases and V 9 bases, and 6 bases lay outside the gene matches. CDR1 is MNHEY and CDR2 is SVGAGI in the germline V gene. CDR3 sequence reads: CASTGEGYGYTF. CDR3 nucleotide sequence: TGTGCCAGTACAGGGGAGGGGTATGGCTACACCTTC.

This chain links TRBV10-3 with TRBJ2-3, with a tentative D call TRBD2 (6 bases). The germline V gene encodes CDR1 ENHRY and CDR2 SYGVKD. The CDR3 has 17 residues. Deletions cut 3 bases from V and 9 bases from J, with 25 bases between. The CDR3 reads CAISDPIPGRTCPTQYF. The CDR3 DNA reads TGTGCCATCAGTGACCCTATTCCCGGGAGAACTTGTCCAACGCAGTATTTT.

V and J are TRBV6-5 and TRBJ1-2; 7 positions agree with TRBD1. Germline assignment: CDR1 MNHEY and CDR2 SVGAGI. The CDR3 is made up of 13 amino acids. V trimming: 2 bases; J trimming: 8 bases; junction bases outside the gene matches: 5. CDR3 amino acids: CASSYGDSRGYTF. In DNA, the CDR3 is TGTGCCAGCAGTTACGGGGACAGCCGGGGCTACACCTTC.

V gene TRBV30 combines with J gene TRBJ1-1; TRBD1 is a possible D gene (5 bases). The V end was cut by 4 bases, the J end by 2 bases, with 20 bases between. Per germline, CDR1 GTSNPN and CDR2 SVGIG (reference sequence). CDR3 size: 16 residues. This chain's CDR3 is CAWTAGRMPQNTEAFF. The CDR3 coding sequence is TGTGCCTGGACTGCGGGGCGGATGCCGCAAAACACTGAAGCTTTCTTT.

The rearrangement joins TRBV5-6 to TRBJ1-2, with 11 nucleotides matching TRBD1. The CDR3 has 17 amino acids. CDR1 and CDR2 from the germline V gene are SGHDT and YYEEEE. V dropped 2 bases and J dropped 5; count of bases not matched to a gene: 11. The CDR3 region is CASSFGQGATLGYGYTF. The CDR3 bases are TGTGCCAGCAGCTTTGGACAGGGGGCTACCCTTGGGTATGGCTACACCTTC. The variable domain in full, completed from reference TRBV5-6 and TRBJ1-2, reads DAGVTQSPTHLIKTRGQQVTLRCSPKSGHDTVSWYQQALGQGPQFIFQYYEEEERQRGNFPDRFSGHQFPNYSSELNVNALLLGDSALYLCASSFGQGATLGYGYTFGSGTRLTVV.

In this sample, this clone turned up once. CDR3 loop: CASTEGTRGQTEAFF. In DNA, the CDR3 is TGCGCCAGCACCGAAGGGACTCGGGGGCAAACTGAAGCTTTCTTT. This chain uses TRBV10-2 with TRBJ1-1, with D tentatively TRBD1 (6 bases). CDR3 length: 15 amino acids. V dropped 7 bases and J dropped 5 bases, with 20 bases sitting between them. The V gene's germline CDR1 is WSHSY and CDR2 SAAADI.

V gene TRBV4-3 combines with J gene TRBJ2-3; D gene ambiguous. Deletions cut 0 bases from V and 5 bases from J, with 6 bases between. Germline V gives CDR1 LGHNA, CDR2 YSLEER. CDR3 length: 13 residues. As DNA, the CDR3 is TGCGCCAGCAGCCAAGACGTCGGAGATACGCAGTATTTT. It codes for CASSQDVGDTQYF.

The V gene is TRBV5-1, the J gene TRBJ1-2; TRBD1 agrees at 11 bases. CDR1 and CDR2 (germline): SGHRS, YFSETQ. CDR3 length: 17 amino acids. The V and J ends lost 4 bases and 4 bases, in that order; junction bases with no gene match: 12. For the CDR3, the DNA is TGCGCCAGCAGCAGCCGGGACAGGGGGTTCTCTCCCTATGGCTACACCTTC. Translating gives CASSSRDRGFSPYGYTF.

The V gene is TRBV30, the J gene TRBJ1-6, with 9 bases fitting TRBD1. Germline assignment: CDR1 GTSNPN and CDR2 SVGIG (reference sequence). CDR3 size: 16 residues. V shed 0 bases, J shed 4 bases, and the junction held 4 bases outside the gene matches. CDR3 bases: TGTGCCTGGAGTGTAACGGGACAGGGTTATAATTCACCCCTCCACTTT. This translates into CAWSVTGQGYNSPLHF.

The chain uses TRBV28 and TRBJ2-3, with D maybe TRBD2 (6 bases). Germline V CDR1 and CDR2: MDHEN, SYDVKM. The CDR3 consists of 16 residues. Trimming pared 3 bases from V and 5 bases from J, leaving 18 bases between. In DNA, the CDR3 is TGTGCCAGCAGTTTCGGGACTCTCCCCTCCAAAGATACGCAGTATTTT. This translates into CASSFGTLPSKDTQYF.